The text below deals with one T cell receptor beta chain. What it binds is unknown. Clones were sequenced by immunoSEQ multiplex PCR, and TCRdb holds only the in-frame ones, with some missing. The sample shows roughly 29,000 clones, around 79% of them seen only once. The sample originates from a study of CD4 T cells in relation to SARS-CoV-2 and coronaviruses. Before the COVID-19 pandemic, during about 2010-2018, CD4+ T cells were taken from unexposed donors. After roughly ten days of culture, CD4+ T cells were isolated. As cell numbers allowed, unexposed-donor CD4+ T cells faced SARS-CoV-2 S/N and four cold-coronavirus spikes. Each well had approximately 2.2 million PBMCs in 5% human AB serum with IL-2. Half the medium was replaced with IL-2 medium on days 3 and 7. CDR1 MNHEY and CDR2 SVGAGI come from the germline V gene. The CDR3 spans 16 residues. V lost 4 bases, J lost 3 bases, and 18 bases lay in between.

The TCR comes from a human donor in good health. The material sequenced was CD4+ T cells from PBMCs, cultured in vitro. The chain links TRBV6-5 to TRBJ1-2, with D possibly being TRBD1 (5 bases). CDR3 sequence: CASSSRSQWGYYGYTF. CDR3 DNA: TGTGCCAGCAGTTCCCGAAGTCAATGGGGGTACTATGGCTACACCTTC.